The 17 T cell receptor beta chains below were found in one sample sequenced in a study of CD8+CD57+ T cells in acquired aplastic anemia. Profiling that covered TCR beta VDJ and CDR3 relied on genomic DNA as its template. TCRdb reanalysed the reads using MiXCR and keeps one entry per CDR3 protein. This table has about 190,000 distinct CDR3 sequences, about half appearing once. Input material: sorted CD4+, CD8+, or CD8+CD57+ T cells (not recorded which) from PBMCs. The receptors derive from a human donor in good health, serving as a control.

This clonotype showed up just a few times. The V and J genes are TRBV28 and TRBJ1-2; perhaps TRBD1 as D (5 bases). The germline V gene encodes CDR1 MDHEN and CDR2 SYDVKM. The CDR3 totals 15 residues. The V gene lost 3 bases and the J gene lost 0 bases, with 11 bases spanning the gap. CDR3 sequence: CASSFMGVANYGYTF. The CDR3 nucleotides are TGTGCCAGCAGTTTTATGGGGGTAGCTAACTATGGCTACACCTTC.

This clonotype was picked up one time. The chain has TRBV10-3 and TRBJ1-2; D is unresolved. Germline CDR1 ENHRY, CDR2 SYGVKD. Between the trimmed V and J ends, which lost 3 bases and 8 bases, there was a span of 4 bases. The CDR3 is 10 residues long. The CDR3 loop reads CAISEGGYTF. CDR3 coding DNA: TGTGCCATCAGTGAAGGAGGCTACACCTTC.

The V call is TRBV12-3 or TRBV12-4, the J call TRBJ1-5, with D possibly matching TRBD1 (6 bases). This CDR3 has 14 residues. Trimming took off 6 bases at V and 3 bases at J, with 12 bases between the two ends. The CDR3, as DNA: TGTGCCAGCAGCCTTACAGGGTTCAATCAGCCCCAGCATTTT. This codes for CASSLTGFNQPQHF.

This clonotype has just a few counts. Given a much more abundant clone one base away, this may be a read error. The chain couples TRBV7-8 to TRBJ2-7; D is uncertain. This CDR3 spans 15 amino acids. The V gene lost 6 bases and the J gene lost 6 bases, with 21 bases spanning the gap. CDR1 and CDR2 from the germline V gene are SGHVS and FQNEAQ. The CDR3 sequence is CASSYSPPGRGEQYF. Written as DNA, the CDR3 is TGTGCCAGCAGTTACTCCCCCCCGGGTCGAGGCGAGCAGTACTTC.

J is TRBJ1-6 and V is TRBV10-3, with 12 bases lining up with TRBD1. The ends lost 3 bases at V and 10 bases at J; junction bases unmatched: 7. Germline CDR1 and CDR2: ENHRY and SYGVKD. CDR3 length: 16 residues. The CDR3 DNA follows: TGTGCCATCAGTGAAAGGGACAGGGGGCAGAAGTCACCCCTCCACTTT. As protein: CAISERDRGQKSPLHF.

Many counts were recorded for this clonotype. The chain couples TRBV28 to TRBJ1-2; 8 bases are a match to TRBD1. CDR1 is MDHEN, CDR2 SYDVKM, per germline. CDR3 size: 14 residues. J lost 6 bases, V lost 5 bases, and 8 bases had no gene match. CDR3 region: CASSPWTGTDGYTF. The CDR3 nucleotides read TGTGCCAGCAGTCCTTGGACAGGGACGGATGGCTACACCTTC.

V and J are TRBV7-9 and TRBJ2-7; D not certain. The V and J ends lost 1 base and 2 bases respectively, with 6 bases between them. The CDR3 consists of 13 residues. Germline V CDR1 and CDR2: SEHNR, FQNEAQ (reference sequence). The CDR3 nucleotides read TGTGCCAGCAGCTTAGGGGTTACCTACGAGCAGTACTTC. Protein sequence: CASSLGVTYEQYF.

The V call is TRBV20-1, the J call TRBJ2-7; TRBD1 is a possible D gene (5 bases). The CDR3 totals 11 residues. V gave up 0 bases and J gave up 5 bases, with 5 bases separating them. CDR1 is DFQATT and CDR2 is SNEGSKA in the germline V gene (reference sequence). The CDR3 DNA reads as TGCAGTGCTAGAGACAGGGACGAGCAGTACTTC. Translated, it gives CSARDRDEQYF.

The chain is built from TRBV27 and TRBJ1-1; tentative D call: TRBD1 (5 bases). The V and J ends lost 6 bases and 6 bases respectively, with 20 bases between them. CDR1 and CDR2 from the germline V gene are MNHEY and SMNVEV (reference sequence). The CDR3 loop spans 15 amino acids. DNA for the CDR3: TGTGCCAGCAGGTTCCTAGGGGAACCTAGTCCTGAAGCTTTCTTT. Its translation: CASRFLGEPSPEAFF.

This clonotype was seen repeatedly, ten times or more. The rearrangement uses TRBV5-1 and TRBJ2-7; no clear D. In germline, CDR1 is SGHRS, CDR2 YFSETQ. Trimming pared 0 bases from V and 5 bases from J, leaving 12 bases between. The CDR3 totals 14 residues. This CDR3 reads CASSLVSGMNEQYF. As DNA, the CDR3 is TGCGCCAGCAGCTTGGTTTCTGGGATGAACGAGCAGTACTTC.

The gene calls are TRBV7-6 and TRBJ2-1; 8 bases agree with TRBD2. CDR1 SGHVS and CDR2 FNYEAQ come from the germline V gene. This CDR3 is built from 15 residues. Losses at the gene ends were 3 bases for V and 6 bases for J; bases not matched to a gene: 7. CDR3 in amino acids: CASSFDGGASNEQFF. As DNA, the CDR3 is TGTGCCAGCAGCTTTGACGGGGGGGCCTCCAATGAGCAGTTCTTC.

This clonotype was seen repeatedly, ten times or more. V usage is TRBV12-3 or TRBV12-4 and J usage is TRBJ1-2; 7 nucleotides align to TRBD1. V dropped 6 bases and J dropped 2; count of bases not matched to a gene: 3. This CDR3 contains 13 residues. The CDR3: CASRQTGNYGYTF. CDR3 coding DNA: TGTGCCAGCAGACAGACAGGGAACTATGGCTACACCTTC.

This clonotype was observed at least ten times. The rearrangement uses TRBV28 and TRBJ2-5; 9 nucleotides line up with TRBD2. The trim removed 8 bases at V and 5 bases at J, leaving 9 bases unmatched. In germline, CDR1 is MDHEN, CDR2 SYDVKM. The CDR3 covers 14 residues. The CDR3 is CASLLRAGGETQYF. The CDR3 bases are TGTGCCAGCCTACTACGTGCGGGGGGGGAGACCCAGTACTTC.

This clonotype has a count of ten or more. The chain links TRBV9 to TRBJ1-5; D gene uncertain. Trimming cost V 3 bases and J 0 bases, with 10 bases left between them. The CDR3 sequence is 15 residues long. The germline V gene encodes CDR1 SGDLS and CDR2 YYNGEE. The CDR3: CASSAGPYSNQPQHF. CDR3 nucleotides: TGTGCCAGCAGCGCCGGGCCCTATAGCAATCAGCCCCAGCATTTT.

The chain uses TRBV6-1 and TRBJ2-7, with 8 bases fitting TRBD2. CDR3 size: 14 residues. Looked up from germline, CDR1 is MNHNS and CDR2 is SASEGT. V trimming: 5 bases; J trimming: 5 bases; junction bases outside the gene matches: 8. The CDR3: CASSYGGASNEQYF. CDR3 nucleotides: TGTGCCAGCAGTTACGGGGGGGCCTCGAACGAGCAGTACTTC.

This clonotype was seen repeatedly, ten times or more. The genes are TRBV28 and TRBJ1-4; D uncertain. V was shortened by 6 bases and J by 5 bases, with 10 bases between the two germline ends. CDR3 size: 13 residues. Germline V gives CDR1 MDHEN, CDR2 SYDVKM. CDR3 amino acids: CASRVWMNEKLFF. For the CDR3, the DNA is TGTGCCAGCAGGGTCTGGATGAATGAAAAACTGTTTTTT.

This clonotype was picked up one time. One junction end does not reproduce the germline sequence, and a read error may be involved. The chain combines TRBV10-1 with TRBJ2-1; D possibly corresponds to TRBD2 (5 bases). CDR1 is WNHNN and CDR2 is SYGVQD in the germline V gene (reference sequence). CDR3 size: 16 residues. The CDR3 nucleotides are TGTGCCGGCACCCAAAAGCGGACCCGGTCTTACAATGAGCAGTTCTTC. It encodes CAGTQKRTRSYNEQFF.